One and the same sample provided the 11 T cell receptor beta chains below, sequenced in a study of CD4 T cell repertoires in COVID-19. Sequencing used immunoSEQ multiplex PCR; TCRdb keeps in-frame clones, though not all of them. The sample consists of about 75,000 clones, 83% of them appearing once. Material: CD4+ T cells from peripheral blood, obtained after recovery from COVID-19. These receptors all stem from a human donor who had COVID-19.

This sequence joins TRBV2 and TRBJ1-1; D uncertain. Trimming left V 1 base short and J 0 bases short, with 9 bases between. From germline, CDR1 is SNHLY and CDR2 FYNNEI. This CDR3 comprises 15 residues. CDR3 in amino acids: CASSEVAALNTEAFF. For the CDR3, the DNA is TGTGCCAGCAGTGAAGTGGCAGCACTGAACACTGAAGCTTTCTTT.

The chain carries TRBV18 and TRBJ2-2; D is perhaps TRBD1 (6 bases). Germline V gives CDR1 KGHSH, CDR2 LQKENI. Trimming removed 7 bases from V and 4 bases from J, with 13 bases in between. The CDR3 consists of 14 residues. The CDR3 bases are TGTGCCAGCTTGGGGGCTAGCCGCACCGGGGAGCTGTTTTTT. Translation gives CASLGASRTGELFF.

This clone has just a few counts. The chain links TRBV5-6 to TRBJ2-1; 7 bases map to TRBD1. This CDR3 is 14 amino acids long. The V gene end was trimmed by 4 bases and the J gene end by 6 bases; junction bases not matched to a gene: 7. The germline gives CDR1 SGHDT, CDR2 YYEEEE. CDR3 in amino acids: CASSPQTGTNEQFF. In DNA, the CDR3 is TGTGCCAGCAGCCCCCAGACAGGGACCAATGAGCAGTTCTTC.

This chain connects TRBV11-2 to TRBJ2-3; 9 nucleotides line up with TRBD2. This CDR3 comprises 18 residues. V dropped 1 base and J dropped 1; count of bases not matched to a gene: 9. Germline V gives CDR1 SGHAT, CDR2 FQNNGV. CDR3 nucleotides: TGTGCCAGCAGCTTAGGAGCGGGGGGCAGATTTCGCACAGATACGCAGTATTTT. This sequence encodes CASSLGAGGRFRTDTQYF.

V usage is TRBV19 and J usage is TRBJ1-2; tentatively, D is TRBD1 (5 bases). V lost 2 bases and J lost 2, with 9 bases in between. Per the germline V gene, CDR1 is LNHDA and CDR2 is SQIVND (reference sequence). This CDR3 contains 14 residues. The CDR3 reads CASSIRGPNYGYTF. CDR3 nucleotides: TGTGCCAGTAGTATAAGGGGACCAAACTATGGCTACACCTTC.

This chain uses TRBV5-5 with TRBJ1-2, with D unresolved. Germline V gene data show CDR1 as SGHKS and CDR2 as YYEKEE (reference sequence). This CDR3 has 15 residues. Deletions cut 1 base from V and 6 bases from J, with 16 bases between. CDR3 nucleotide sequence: TGTGCCAGCAGCTTGATTGGATCATGGCAGAATGGCTACACCTTC. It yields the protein CASSLIGSWQNGYTF. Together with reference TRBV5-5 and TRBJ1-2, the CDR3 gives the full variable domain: DAGVTQSPTHLIKTRGQQVTLRCSPISGHKSVSWYQQVLGQGPQFIFQYYEKEERGRGNFPDRFSARQFPNYSSELNVNALLLGDSALYLCASSLIGSWQNGYTFGSGTRLTVV.

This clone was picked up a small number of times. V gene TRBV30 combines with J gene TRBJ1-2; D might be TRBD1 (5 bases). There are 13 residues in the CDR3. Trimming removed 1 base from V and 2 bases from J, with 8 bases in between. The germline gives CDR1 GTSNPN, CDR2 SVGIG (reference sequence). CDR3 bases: TGTGCCTGGAGTGCCGCAGGGAACTATGGCTACACCTTC. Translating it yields CAWSAAGNYGYTF.

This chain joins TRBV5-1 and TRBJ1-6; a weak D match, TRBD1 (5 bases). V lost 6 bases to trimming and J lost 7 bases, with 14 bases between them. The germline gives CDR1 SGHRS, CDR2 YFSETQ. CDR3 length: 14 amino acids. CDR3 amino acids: CASTDQGGNSPLHF. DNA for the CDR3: TGCGCCAGCACGGACCAGGGCGGGAATTCACCCCTCCACTTT.

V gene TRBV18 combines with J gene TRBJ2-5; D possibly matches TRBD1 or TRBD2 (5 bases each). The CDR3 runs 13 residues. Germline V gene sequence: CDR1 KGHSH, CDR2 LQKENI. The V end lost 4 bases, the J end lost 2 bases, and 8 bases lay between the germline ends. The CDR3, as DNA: TGTGCCAGCTCACTGGGACGACAAGAGACCCAGTACTTC. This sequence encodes CASSLGRQETQYF.

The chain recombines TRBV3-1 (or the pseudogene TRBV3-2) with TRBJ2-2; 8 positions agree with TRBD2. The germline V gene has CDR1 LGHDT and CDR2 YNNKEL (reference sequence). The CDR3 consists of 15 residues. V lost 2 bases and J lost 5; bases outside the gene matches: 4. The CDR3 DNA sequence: TGTGCCAGCAGCCAATCCGGGAGGGCGACCGGGGAGCTGTTTTTT. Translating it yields CASSQSGRATGELFF.

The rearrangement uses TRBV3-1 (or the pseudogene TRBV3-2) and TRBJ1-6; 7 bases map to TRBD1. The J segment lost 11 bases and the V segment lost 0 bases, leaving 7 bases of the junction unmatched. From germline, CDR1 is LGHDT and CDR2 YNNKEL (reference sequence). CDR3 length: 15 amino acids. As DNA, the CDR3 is TGTGCCAGCAGCCAAGATACGACAGGGAGAGCACCCCTCCACTTT. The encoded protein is CASSQDTTGRAPLHF.